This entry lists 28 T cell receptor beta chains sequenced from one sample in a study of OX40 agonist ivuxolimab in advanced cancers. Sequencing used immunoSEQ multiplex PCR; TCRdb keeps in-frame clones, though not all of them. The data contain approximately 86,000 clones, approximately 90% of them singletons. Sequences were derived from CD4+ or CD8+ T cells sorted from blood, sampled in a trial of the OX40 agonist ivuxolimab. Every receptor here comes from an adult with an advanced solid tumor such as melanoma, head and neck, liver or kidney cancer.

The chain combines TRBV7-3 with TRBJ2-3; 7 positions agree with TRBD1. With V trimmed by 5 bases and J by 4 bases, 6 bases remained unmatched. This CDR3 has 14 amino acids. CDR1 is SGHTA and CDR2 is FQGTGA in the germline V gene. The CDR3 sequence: CASSKGQTPDTQYF. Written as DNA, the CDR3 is TGTGCCAGCAGCAAGGGACAGACTCCAGATACGCAGTATTTT.

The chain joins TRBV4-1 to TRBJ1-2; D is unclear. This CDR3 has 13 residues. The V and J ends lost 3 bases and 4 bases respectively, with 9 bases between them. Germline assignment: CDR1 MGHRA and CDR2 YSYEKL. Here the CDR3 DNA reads TGCGCCAGCAGCCAGGTCCAAGGCTATGGCTACACCTTC. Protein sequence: CASSQVQGYGYTF.

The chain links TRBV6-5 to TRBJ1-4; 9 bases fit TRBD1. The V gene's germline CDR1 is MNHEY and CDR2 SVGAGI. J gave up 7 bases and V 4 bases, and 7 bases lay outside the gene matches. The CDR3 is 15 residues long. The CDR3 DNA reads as TGTGCCAGCAGTTCTACCGGGACAGGGACTGAAAAACTGTTTTTT. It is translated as CASSSTGTGTEKLFF.

CDR3 sequence: CASSSTGARGPQHF. The CDR3 coding sequence is TGTGCCAGCAGTTCAACAGGGGCAAGAGGGCCCCAGCATTTT. The chain is built from TRBV28 and TRBJ1-5, with 7 bases identical to TRBD1. Trimming removed 4 bases from V and 9 bases from J; junction bases left unmatched: 9. The CDR3 covers 14 residues. Germline CDR1 is MDHEN and CDR2 is SYDVKM.

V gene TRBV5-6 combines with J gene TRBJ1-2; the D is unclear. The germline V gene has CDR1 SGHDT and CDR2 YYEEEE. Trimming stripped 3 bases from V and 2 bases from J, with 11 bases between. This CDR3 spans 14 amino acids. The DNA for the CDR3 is TGTGCCAGCAGCTCCCTGACACTGAACTATGGCTACACCTTC. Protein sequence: CASSSLTLNYGYTF.

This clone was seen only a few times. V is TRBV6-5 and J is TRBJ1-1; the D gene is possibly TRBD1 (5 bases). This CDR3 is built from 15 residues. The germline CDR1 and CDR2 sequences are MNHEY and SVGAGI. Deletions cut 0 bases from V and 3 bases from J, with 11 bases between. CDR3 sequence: CASSYSQGRDTEAFF. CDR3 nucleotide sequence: TGTGCCAGCAGTTACTCCCAGGGTAGGGACACTGAAGCTTTCTTT.

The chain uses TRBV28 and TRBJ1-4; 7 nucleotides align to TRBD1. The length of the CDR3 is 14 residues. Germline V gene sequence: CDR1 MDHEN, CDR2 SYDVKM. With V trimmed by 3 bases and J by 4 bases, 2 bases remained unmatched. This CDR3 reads CASSLTGNNEKLFF. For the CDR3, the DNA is TGTGCCAGCAGTTTGACAGGGAATAATGAAAAACTGTTTTTT. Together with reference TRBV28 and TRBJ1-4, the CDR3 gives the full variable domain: DVKVTQSSRYLVKRTGEKVFLECVQDMDHENMFWYRQDPGLGLRLIYFSYDVKMKEKGDIPEGYSVSREKKERFSLILESASTNQTSMYLCASSLTGNNEKLFFGSGTQLSVL.

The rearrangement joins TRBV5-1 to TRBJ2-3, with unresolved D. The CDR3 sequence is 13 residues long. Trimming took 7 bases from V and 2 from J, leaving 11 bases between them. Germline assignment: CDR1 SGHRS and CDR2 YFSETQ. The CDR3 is CASRQEPTDTQYF. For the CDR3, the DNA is TGCGCCAGCCGCCAGGAACCCACAGATACGCAGTATTTT.

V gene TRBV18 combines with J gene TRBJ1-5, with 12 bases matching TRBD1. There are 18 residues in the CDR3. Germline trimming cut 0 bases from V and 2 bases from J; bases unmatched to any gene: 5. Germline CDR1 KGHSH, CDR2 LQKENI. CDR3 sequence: CASSPPGTGGAGNQPQHF. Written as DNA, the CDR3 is TGTGCCAGCTCACCACCAGGGACAGGGGGCGCGGGCAATCAGCCCCAGCATTTT.

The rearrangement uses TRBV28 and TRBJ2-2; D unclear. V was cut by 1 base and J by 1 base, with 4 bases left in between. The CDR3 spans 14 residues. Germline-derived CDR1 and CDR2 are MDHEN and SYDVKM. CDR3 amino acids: CASSLFRNTGELFF. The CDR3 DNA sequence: TGTGCCAGCAGTTTATTCCGGAACACCGGGGAGCTGTTTTTT.

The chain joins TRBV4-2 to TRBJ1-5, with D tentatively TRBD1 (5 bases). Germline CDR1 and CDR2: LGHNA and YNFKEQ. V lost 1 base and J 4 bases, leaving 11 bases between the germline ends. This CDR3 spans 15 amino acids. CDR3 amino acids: CASSQGGEGNQPQHF. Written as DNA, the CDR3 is TGTGCCAGCAGCCAAGGAGGGGAGGGTAATCAGCCCCAGCATTTT.

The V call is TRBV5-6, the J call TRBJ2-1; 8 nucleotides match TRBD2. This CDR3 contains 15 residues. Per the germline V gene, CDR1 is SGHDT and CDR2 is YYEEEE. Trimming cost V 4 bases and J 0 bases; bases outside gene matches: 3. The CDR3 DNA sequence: TGTGCCAGCAGCGGAAGCGGGAGCTCCTACAATGAGCAGTTCTTC. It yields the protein CASSGSGSSYNEQFF.

Written as DNA, the CDR3 is TGTGCCAGCAATACAGGGATGAATGAGCAGTTCTTC. Its protein product is CASNTGMNEQFF. J is TRBJ2-1 and V is TRBV6-1; TRBD1 might be the D (6 bases). CDR1 and CDR2 from the germline V gene are MNHNS and SASEGT. Trimming shortened V by 7 bases and J by 7 bases, and 11 bases separated the two germline ends. The CDR3 sequence is 12 residues long.

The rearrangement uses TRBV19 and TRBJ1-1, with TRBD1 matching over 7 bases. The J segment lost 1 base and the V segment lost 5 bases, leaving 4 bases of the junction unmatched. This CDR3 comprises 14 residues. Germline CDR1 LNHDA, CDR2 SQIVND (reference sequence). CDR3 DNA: TGTGCCAGTAGTGCCCAGGGGGGGAACACTGAAGCTTTCTTT. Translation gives CASSAQGGNTEAFF.

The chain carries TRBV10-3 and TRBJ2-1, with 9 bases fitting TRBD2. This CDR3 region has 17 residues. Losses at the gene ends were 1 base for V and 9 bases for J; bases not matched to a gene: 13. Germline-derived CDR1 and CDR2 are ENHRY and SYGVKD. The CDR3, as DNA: TGTGCCATCAGTGAGTTTTTAGCGGGAGACTCTACCGGTGAGCAGTTCTTC. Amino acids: CAISEFLAGDSTGEQFF.

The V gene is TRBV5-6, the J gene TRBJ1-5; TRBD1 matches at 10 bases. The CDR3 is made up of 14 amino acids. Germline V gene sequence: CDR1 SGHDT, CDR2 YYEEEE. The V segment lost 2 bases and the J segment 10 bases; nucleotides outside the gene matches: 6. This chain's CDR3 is CASSFGQGVGPQHF. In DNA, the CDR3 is TGTGCCAGCAGCTTCGGACAGGGGGTTGGTCCCCAGCATTTT.

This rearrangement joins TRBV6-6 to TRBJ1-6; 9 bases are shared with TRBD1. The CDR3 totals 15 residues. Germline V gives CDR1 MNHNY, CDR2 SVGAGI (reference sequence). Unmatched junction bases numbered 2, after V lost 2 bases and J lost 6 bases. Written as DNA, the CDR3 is TGTGCCAGCAGTTACACACAGGGGGCTAATTCACCCCTCCACTTT. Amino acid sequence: CASSYTQGANSPLHF.

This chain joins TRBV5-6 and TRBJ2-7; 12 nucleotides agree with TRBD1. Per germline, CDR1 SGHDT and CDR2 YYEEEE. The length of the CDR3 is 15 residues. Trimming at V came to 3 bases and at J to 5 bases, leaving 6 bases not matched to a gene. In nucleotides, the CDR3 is TGTGCCAGCAGCTCTCCGGGACAGGGGGCAAACGAGCAGTACTTC. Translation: CASSSPGQGANEQYF.

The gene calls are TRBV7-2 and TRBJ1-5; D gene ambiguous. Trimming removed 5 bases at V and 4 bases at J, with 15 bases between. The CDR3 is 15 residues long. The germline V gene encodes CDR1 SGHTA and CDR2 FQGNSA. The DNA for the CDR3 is TGTGCCAGCAGCCCCTGGGCCCACGCAAATCAGCCCCAGCATTTT. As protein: CASSPWAHANQPQHF.

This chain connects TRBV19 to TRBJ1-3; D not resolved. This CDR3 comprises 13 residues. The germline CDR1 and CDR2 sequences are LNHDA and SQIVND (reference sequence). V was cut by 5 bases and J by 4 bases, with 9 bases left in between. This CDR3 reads CASSFAEGNTIYF. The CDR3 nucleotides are TGTGCCAGTAGTTTTGCGGAGGGAAACACCATATATTTT.

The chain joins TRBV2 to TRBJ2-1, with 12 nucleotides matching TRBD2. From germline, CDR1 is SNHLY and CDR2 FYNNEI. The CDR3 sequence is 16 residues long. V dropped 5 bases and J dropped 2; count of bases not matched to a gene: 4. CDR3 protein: CASSSRTSGTYNEQFF. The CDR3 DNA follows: TGTGCCAGCAGTTCTCGGACTAGCGGGACCTACAATGAGCAGTTCTTC.

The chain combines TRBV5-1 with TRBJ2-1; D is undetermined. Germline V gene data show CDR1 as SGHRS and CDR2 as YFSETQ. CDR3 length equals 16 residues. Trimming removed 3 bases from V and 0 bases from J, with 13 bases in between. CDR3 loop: CASSSPRTSSYNEQFF. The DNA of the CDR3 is TGCGCCAGCAGCTCACCTCGGACGAGCTCCTACAATGAGCAGTTCTTC. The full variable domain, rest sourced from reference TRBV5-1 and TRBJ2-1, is KAGVTQTPRYLIKTRGQQVTLSCSPISGHRSVSWYQQTPGQGLQFLFEYFSETQRNKGNFPGRFSGRQFSNSRSEMNVSTLELGDSALYLCASSSPRTSSYNEQFFGPGTRLTVL.

The CDR3 bases are TGCGCCAGCAGCCCCTTACCTCCAACCAAGGGATCTGGGGCCAACGTCCTGACTTTC. Translating gives CASSPLPPTKGSGANVLTF. This rearrangement joins TRBV4-1 to TRBJ2-6; no firm D call. With 4 bases removed from V and 1 base from J, the gap between germline ends came to 20 bases. This CDR3 spans 19 amino acids. Germline values: CDR1 MGHRA, CDR2 YSYEKL.

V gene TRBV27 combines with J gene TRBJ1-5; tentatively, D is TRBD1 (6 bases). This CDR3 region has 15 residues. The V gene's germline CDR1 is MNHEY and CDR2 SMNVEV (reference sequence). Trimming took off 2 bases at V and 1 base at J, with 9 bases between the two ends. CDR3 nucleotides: TGTGCCAGCAGTTTAAACAGGGACAGCAATCAGCCCCAGCATTTT. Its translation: CASSLNRDSNQPQHF.

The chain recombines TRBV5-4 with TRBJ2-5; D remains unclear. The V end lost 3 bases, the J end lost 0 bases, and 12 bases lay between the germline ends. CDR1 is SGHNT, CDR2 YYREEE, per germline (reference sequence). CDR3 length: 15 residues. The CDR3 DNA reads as TGTGCCAGCAGCTCCAGCGACCGGTACCAAGAGACCCAGTACTTC. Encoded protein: CASSSSDRYQETQYF.

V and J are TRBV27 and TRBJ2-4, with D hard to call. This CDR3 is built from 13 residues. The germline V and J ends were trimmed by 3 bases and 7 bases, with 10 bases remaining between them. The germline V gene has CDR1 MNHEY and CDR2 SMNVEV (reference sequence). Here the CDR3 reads CASSLFEGNIQYF. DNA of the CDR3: TGTGCCAGCAGTTTGTTCGAAGGGAACATTCAGTACTTC.

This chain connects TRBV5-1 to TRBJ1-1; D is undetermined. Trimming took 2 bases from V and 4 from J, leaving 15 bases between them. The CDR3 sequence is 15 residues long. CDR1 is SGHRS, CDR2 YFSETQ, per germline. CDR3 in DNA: TGCGCCAGCAGCTTCGGCCCGGCGCGGGGCACTGAAGCTTTCTTT. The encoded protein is CASSFGPARGTEAFF. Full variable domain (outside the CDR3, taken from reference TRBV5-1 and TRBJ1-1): KAGVTQTPRYLIKTRGQQVTLSCSPISGHRSVSWYQQTPGQGLQFLFEYFSETQRNKGNFPGRFSGRQFSNSRSEMNVSTLELGDSALYLCASSFGPARGTEAFFGQGTRLTVV.

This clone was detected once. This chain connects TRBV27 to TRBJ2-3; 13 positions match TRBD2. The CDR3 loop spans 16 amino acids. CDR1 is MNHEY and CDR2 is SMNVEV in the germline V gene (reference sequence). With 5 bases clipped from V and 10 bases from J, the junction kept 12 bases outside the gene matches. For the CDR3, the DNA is TGTGCCAGCAGTCTCTCGGGGACTAGCGGGACGGGGTCGCAGTATTTT. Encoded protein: CASSLSGTSGTGSQYF.